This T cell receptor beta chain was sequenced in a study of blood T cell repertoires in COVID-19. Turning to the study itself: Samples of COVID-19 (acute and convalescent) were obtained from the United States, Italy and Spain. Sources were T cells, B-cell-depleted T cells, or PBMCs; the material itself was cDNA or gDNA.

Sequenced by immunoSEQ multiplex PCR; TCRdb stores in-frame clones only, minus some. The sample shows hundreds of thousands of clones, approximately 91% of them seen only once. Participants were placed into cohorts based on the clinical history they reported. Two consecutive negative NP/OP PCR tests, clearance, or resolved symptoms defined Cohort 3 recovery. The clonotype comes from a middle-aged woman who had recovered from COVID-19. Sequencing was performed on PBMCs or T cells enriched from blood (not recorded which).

This chain's CDR3 is CASRGSSYNEQFF. In DNA, the CDR3 is TGTGCCAGCAGGGGCAGCTCCTACAATGAGCAGTTCTTC. The rearrangement joins TRBV7-2 to TRBJ2-1; D unclear. V gave up 6 bases and J gave up 0 bases, with 6 bases separating them. The germline CDR1 and CDR2 sequences are SGHTA and FQGNSA. This CDR3 spans 13 amino acids.